A selection of T cell receptor beta chains follows, all from one sample in a study of HIV-infected patients and healthy controls. TCRdb reprocessed the 5' RACE reads via MiXCR and lists one record per CDR3 protein. The profile shows 9,000 to 13,000 distinct CDR3 sequences, about 5% of them singletons. This specimen was blood, taken before antiretroviral therapy. The receptors here all came from an adult with HIV infection. CDR3s include the opening cysteine and the closing phenylalanine or tryptophan. A D gene is named only where the DNA matches it firmly. A row's size may be missing; if present it is once, few, many or a size class.

CDR3 protein: CASSLSGQGANEQFF; CDR3 DNA: TGCGCCAGCAGCTTATCGGGACAGGGGGCCAATGAGCAGTTCTTC; J gene: TRBJ2-1; V gene: TRBV5-1; D gene: TRBD1; clone size: many
CDR3 protein: CASSSRQEPYNEQFF; CDR3 DNA: TGTGCCAGCAGCTCCCGGCAGGAACCCTACAATGAGCAGTTCTTC; J gene: TRBJ2-1; V gene: TRBV11-2; D gene: -; clone size: medium-sized
CDR3 protein: CASSPPGAHNEQFF; CDR3 DNA: TGCGCCAGCAGCCCCCCCGGCGCCCACAATGAGCAGTTCTTC; J gene: TRBJ2-1; V gene: TRBV4-1; D gene: -; clone size: medium-sized
CDR3 protein: CASSASLGVRELFF; CDR3 DNA: TGTGCCAGTAGTGCTTCCTTGGGGGTACGGGAGCTGTTTTTT; J gene: TRBJ2-2; V gene: TRBV19; D gene: -; clone size: -
CDR3 protein: CASSQDARAGLAGTTDTQYF; CDR3 DNA: TGCGCCAGCAGCCAAGACGCACGGGCTGGACTAGCGGGAACCACAGATACGCAGTATTTT; J gene: TRBJ2-3; V gene: TRBV4-1; D gene: TRBD2; clone size: many
CDR3 protein: CASSFPDSHEQFF; CDR3 DNA: TGTGCCAGCAGTTTTCCAGACAGCCATGAGCAGTTCTTC; J gene: TRBJ2-1; V gene: TRBV12-3/TRBV12-4; D gene: -; clone size: many
CDR3 protein: CASSFGGSTPYEQYF; CDR3 DNA: TGCGCCAGCAGCTTCGGCGGGAGTACCCCCTACGAGCAGTACTTC; J gene: TRBJ2-7; V gene: TRBV5-1; D gene: TRBD2; clone size: many
CDR3 protein: CASSPDSGGVVFF; CDR3 DNA: TGTGCCAGCAGCCCCGATAGCGGGGGGGTGGTGTTCTTC; J gene: TRBJ2-1; V gene: TRBV3-1; D gene: TRBD2; clone size: many
CDR3 protein: CASSSTGEAFF; CDR3 DNA: TGTGCCAGCAGCTCGACAGGTGAAGCTTTCTTT; J gene: TRBJ1-1; V gene: TRBV7-9; D gene: -; clone size: many
CDR3 protein: CASSVFSGGPYNEQFF; CDR3 DNA: TGTGCCAGCAGCGTTTTTAGCGGGGGCCCGTACAATGAGCAGTTCTTC; J gene: TRBJ2-1; V gene: TRBV9; D gene: TRBD2; clone size: many
CDR3 protein: CSAFTTGPHANEQFF; CDR3 DNA: TGCAGTGCTTTTACCACCGGGCCTCATGCCAATGAGCAGTTCTTC; J gene: TRBJ2-1; V gene: TRBV20-1; D gene: -; clone size: many
CDR3 protein: CSVVVRSYNEQFF; CDR3 DNA: TGCAGCGTTGTTGTTCGCTCCTACAATGAGCAGTTCTTC; J gene: TRBJ2-1; V gene: TRBV29-1; D gene: -; clone size: many
CDR3 protein: CASSLYGTSGMHTGELFF; CDR3 DNA: TGTGCCAGCAGTTTATACGGGACTAGCGGGATGCACACCGGGGAGCTGTTTTTT; J gene: TRBJ2-2; V gene: TRBV12-3/TRBV12-4; D gene: TRBD2; clone size: few
CDR3 protein: CSVGGVAGGTDTQYF; CDR3 DNA: TGCAGCGTGGGGGGAGTAGCGGGAGGGACAGATACGCAGTATTTT; J gene: TRBJ2-3; V gene: TRBV29-1; D gene: TRBD2; clone size: medium-sized
CDR3 protein: CAISDTADTQYF; CDR3 DNA: TGTGCCATCAGTGACACAGCAGATACGCAGTATTTT; J gene: TRBJ2-3; V gene: TRBV10-3; D gene: -; clone size: medium-sized